Below, 7 T cell receptor beta chains from the same sample are listed, as sequenced in a study of T cell responses to AZD1222 COVID-19 vaccine. The table came from immunoSEQ multiplex PCR; TCRdb's copy has only in-frame clones and leaves some out. The sample consists of approximately 130,000 clones, 88% of them appearing once. The sample here was peripheral blood, taken 28 days after the second AZD1222 dose. These receptor sequences come from an adult who received the AZD1222 COVID-19 vaccine.

V is TRBV10-1 and J is TRBJ2-2; 8 bases are shared with TRBD1. Germline CDR1 and CDR2: WNHNN and SYGVQD (reference sequence). V dropped 3 bases and J dropped 5; count of bases not matched to a gene: 11. The CDR3 spans 17 residues. The CDR3 here is CASSELSGGGMTGELFF. In DNA form, the CDR3 reads TGCGCCAGCAGTGAACTTTCAGGGGGCGGTATGACCGGGGAGCTGTTTTTT.

The CDR3 nucleotides are TGTGCCATCAGTGGTCAGGGATACGAGCAGTACTTC. It codes for CAISGQGYEQYF. The chain combines TRBV10-3 with TRBJ2-7, with D possibly TRBD1 on 5 matching bases. Germline assignment: CDR1 ENHRY and CDR2 SYGVKD. Trimming left V 4 bases short and J 4 bases short, with 8 bases between. The CDR3 runs 12 residues.

This chain joins TRBV7-8 and TRBJ1-5; 9 bases are a match to TRBD1. V was pared by 8 bases and J by 4 bases, with 3 bases of the junction left unmatched. Looked up from germline, CDR1 is SGHVS and CDR2 is FQNEAQ. The CDR3 covers 13 residues. The CDR3 protein is CASGQGMNQPQHF. The CDR3 nucleotides are TGTGCCAGCGGACAGGGGATGAATCAGCCCCAGCATTTT.

There are a few counts of this clone. This rearrangement joins TRBV28 to TRBJ1-4, with D possibly matching TRBD1 (5 bases). V gave up 3 bases and J gave up 5 bases, with 10 bases separating them. Looked up from germline, CDR1 is MDHEN and CDR2 is SYDVKM. This CDR3 has 14 residues. The CDR3 is CASSLRGVNEKLFF. The CDR3 coding sequence is TGTGCCAGCAGTTTGAGGGGCGTGAATGAAAAACTGTTTTTT.

The rearrangement links TRBV11-2 to TRBJ2-1, with D possibly being TRBD1 (5 bases). The V gene lost 6 bases and the J gene lost 8 bases, with 14 bases spanning the gap. This CDR3 has 13 amino acids. CDR1 and CDR2 (germline): SGHAT, FQNNGV. CDR3 in amino acids: CASRQLGAHEQFF. The CDR3 bases are TGTGCCAGCAGACAGCTAGGGGCACATGAGCAGTTCTTC. The entire variable domain, with the rest obtained from reference TRBV11-2 and TRBJ2-1, is as follows: EAGVAQSPRYKIIEKRQSVAFWCNPISGHATLYWYQQILGQGPKLLIQFQNNGVVDDSQLPKDRFSAERLKGVDSTLKIQPAKLEDSAVYLCASRQLGAHEQFFGPGTRLTVL.

The genes are TRBV6-1 and TRBJ1-1; D is unclear. CDR3 length: 12 residues. Germline V gives CDR1 MNHNS, CDR2 SASEGT. V was shortened by 3 bases and J by 5 bases, with 7 bases between the two germline ends. The CDR3 coding sequence is TGTGCCAGCAGTGACCCCTTTACTGAAGCTTTCTTT. It is translated as CASSDPFTEAFF.

The chain links TRBV9 to TRBJ2-3, with D perhaps TRBD2 (6 bases). This CDR3 has 20 amino acids. V gave up 0 bases and J gave up 1 base, with 24 bases separating them. CDR1 SGDLS and CDR2 YYNGEE come from the germline V gene. CDR3 in DNA: TGTGCCAGCAGCGTAGAGGGAACCGGGACTTTCATAAGGGGCACAGATACGCAGTATTTT. Its translation: CASSVEGTGTFIRGTDTQYF.